This is a list of T cell receptor beta chains from one sample in a study of blood T cells in healthy people across ages. TCRdb re-called the 5' RACE reads with MiXCR, one entry per CDR3 protein. This sample has 1,500,000 or so distinct CDR3 sequences, with approximately 39% found just once. The sequenced sample was blood. The receptors originated from a woman aged 18-29 years in good health. The CDR3 runs from the conserved cysteine through the conserved F or W. Each record gives: D gene, V gene, J gene, clone size, CDR3 DNA, CDR3 protein. The D gene is left open where the match is weak. The size entry is marked missing in some rows and otherwise reads once, few, many or a size class.

D gene: -
V gene: TRBV7-2
J gene: TRBJ2-3
clone size: many
CDR3 DNA: TGTGCCAGCAGCTTAGGAACCAGAACAGATACGCAGTATTTT
CDR3 protein: CASSLGTRTDTQYF

D gene: -
V gene: TRBV7-9
J gene: TRBJ1-6
clone size: -
CDR3 DNA: TGTGCCAACAGCTTAGCAGGGGAAGGTAATTCACCCCTCCACTTT
CDR3 protein: CANSLAGEGNSPLHF

D gene: TRBD1
V gene: TRBV19
J gene: TRBJ2-3
clone size: -
CDR3 DNA: TGTGCCAGTAGTAGCAGACAGGGGACTAGCACAGATACGCAGTATTTT
CDR3 protein: CASSSRQGTSTDTQYF

D gene: -
V gene: TRBV29-1
J gene: TRBJ1-2
clone size: few
CDR3 DNA: TGCAGCGTTGAACCCAGGGCCGCGCGCTATGGCTACACCTTC
CDR3 protein: CSVEPRAARYGYTF

D gene: -
V gene: TRBV7-9
J gene: TRBJ2-3
clone size: -
CDR3 DNA: TGTGCCAGCAGCCACCCCGGGGTCCCCACAGATACGCAGTATTTT
CDR3 protein: CASSHPGVPTDTQYF

D gene: -
V gene: TRBV5-5
J gene: TRBJ2-7
clone size: -
CDR3 DNA: TGTGCCAGCAGCGTGCTAGCCTACCCCAGCGAGCAGTACTTC
CDR3 protein: CASSVLAYPSEQYF

D gene: -
V gene: TRBV10-3
J gene: TRBJ2-7
clone size: -
CDR3 DNA: TGTGCCATCAAAACATCCTACGAGCAGTACTTC
CDR3 protein: CAIKTSYEQYF

D gene: -
V gene: TRBV7-8
J gene: TRBJ1-1
clone size: -
CDR3 DNA: TGTGCCAGCAGCCACGGGACCGGGATCGAAGCTTTCTTT
CDR3 protein: CASSHGTGIEAFF

D gene: -
V gene: TRBV27
J gene: TRBJ1-6
clone size: -
CDR3 DNA: TGTGCCAGCAGTTTATATGGAAGCTCCTATAATTCACCCCTCCACTTT
CDR3 protein: CASSLYGSSYNSPLHF

D gene: -
V gene: TRBV5-6
J gene: TRBJ2-1
clone size: few
CDR3 DNA: TGTGCCAGTGAGGCCGATCGGGGCTACAATGAGCAGTTCTTC
CDR3 protein: CASEADRGYNEQFF

D gene: -
V gene: TRBV29-1
J gene: TRBJ2-7
clone size: few
CDR3 DNA: TGCAGCGTTGGGATCCGTTACGAGCAGTACTTC
CDR3 protein: CSVGIRYEQYF

D gene: TRBD2
V gene: TRBV2
J gene: TRBJ2-7
clone size: -
CDR3 DNA: TGTGCCAGCTCTCCGGGGGAGCGGGGGGGCTACGAGCAGTACTTC
CDR3 protein: CASSPGERGGYEQYF

D gene: -
V gene: TRBV7-8
J gene: TRBJ2-7
clone size: few
CDR3 DNA: TGTGCCAGCAGCCCCAAAACCCATTTCGAGCAGTACTTC
CDR3 protein: CASSPKTHFEQYF

D gene: -
V gene: TRBV6-5
J gene: TRBJ2-7
clone size: -
CDR3 DNA: TGTGCCAGCAGTTACTCGACCGTCACCAGCTCCTACGAGCAGTACTTC
CDR3 protein: CASSYSTVTSSYEQYF

D gene: -
V gene: TRBV12-3/TRBV12-4
J gene: TRBJ1-1
clone size: few
CDR3 DNA: TGTGCCAGCAGTTTAGCGGGCCAAGTCACTGAAGCTTTCTTT
CDR3 protein: CASSLAGQVTEAFF

D gene: -
V gene: TRBV27
J gene: TRBJ2-7
clone size: few
CDR3 DNA: TGTGCCAGCAGTGTGACTAGGTCGGCCTACGAGCAGTACTTC
CDR3 protein: CASSVTRSAYEQYF

D gene: -
V gene: TRBV2
J gene: TRBJ1-3
clone size: -
CDR3 DNA: TGTGCCAGCAGTGAAATTGGAGGGGGAGGAAACACCATATATTTT
CDR3 protein: CASSEIGGGGNTIYF

D gene: -
V gene: TRBV29-1
J gene: TRBJ2-3
clone size: many
CDR3 DNA: TGCAGCGTCGGGGCTAGCGGCACAGATACGCAGTATTTT
CDR3 protein: CSVGASGTDTQYF

D gene: -
V gene: TRBV4-1
J gene: TRBJ1-2
clone size: -
CDR3 DNA: TGCGCCAGCAGCCAAGCTTCGTCCTTTAACTTTGGCTACACCTTC
CDR3 protein: CASSQASSFNFGYTF

D gene: TRBD1
V gene: TRBV6-5
J gene: TRBJ1-1
clone size: -
CDR3 DNA: TGTGCCAGCAGTGGACAGGGTTCCGTGGCCACTGAAGCTTTCTTT
CDR3 protein: CASSGQGSVATEAFF

D gene: -
V gene: TRBV5-1
J gene: TRBJ1-2
clone size: -
CDR3 DNA: TGCGCCAGCAGCCCGGACGGCGGCCCCAGGGGCTACACCTTC
CDR3 protein: CASSPDGGPRGYTF

D gene: -
V gene: TRBV6-5
J gene: TRBJ1-5
clone size: -
CDR3 DNA: TGTGCCAGCAGCCGGACAGAAAATCAGCCCCAGCATTTT
CDR3 protein: CASSRTENQPQHF

D gene: TRBD2
V gene: TRBV4-3
J gene: TRBJ2-1
clone size: -
CDR3 DNA: TGCGCCAGCAGCCAAGATGTACTAGCGGAGAGCTACAATGAGCAGTTCTTC
CDR3 protein: CASSQDVLAESYNEQFF

D gene: TRBD1
V gene: TRBV6-5
J gene: TRBJ1-6
clone size: -
CDR3 DNA: TGTGCCAGCAGCCACAGGGACAGAGGGAATTCACCCCTCCACTTT
CDR3 protein: CASSHRDRGNSPLHF

D gene: -
V gene: TRBV6-2/TRBV6-3
J gene: TRBJ1-5
clone size: -
CDR3 DNA: TGTGCCAGCAACAAGGGGGGCAATCAGCCCCAGCATTTT
CDR3 protein: CASNKGGNQPQHF

D gene: TRBD2
V gene: TRBV7-7
J gene: TRBJ2-5
clone size: -
CDR3 DNA: TGTGCTAGCAGCTTAGAGCGGGGGGCTAATGAGCAGTACTTC
CDR3 protein: CASSLERGANEQYF

D gene: -
V gene: TRBV5-1
J gene: TRBJ1-1
clone size: -
CDR3 DNA: TGCGCCAGCAGCCTCACCAGGGTAAGGGAGGCTTTCTTT
CDR3 protein: CASSLTRVREAFF

D gene: -
V gene: TRBV18
J gene: TRBJ1-5
clone size: -
CDR3 DNA: TGTGCCAGCTCACCAGGCGTAGATCAGCCCCAGCATTTT
CDR3 protein: CASSPGVDQPQHF

D gene: TRBD2
V gene: TRBV5-1
J gene: TRBJ2-7
clone size: -
CDR3 DNA: TGCGCCAGCAGCTTAAGAGCGGGAGACCCCTACAATGAGCAGTACTTC
CDR3 protein: CASSLRAGDPYNEQYF

D gene: TRBD2
V gene: TRBV6-2/TRBV6-3
J gene: TRBJ2-1
clone size: -
CDR3 DNA: TGTGCCAGCAGACCTCTAGCGGGGGGAAATGAGCAGTTCTTC
CDR3 protein: CASRPLAGGNEQFF